This T cell receptor (beta chain) was recovered during a study of identical twins. Study-wide results and caveats: Where out-of-frame alpha sequences were twin-shared, they showed excess low generation probability.

This CDR3 is 13 amino acids long. CDR1 is DFQATT, CDR2 SNEGSKA, per germline (reference sequence). V shed 6 bases and J 5 bases; nucleotides not matched to a gene: 7. As regards this clonotype: The antigen is undetermined.

A universal primer site was added by template switching, and unique molecular identifiers were carried by the cDNA. TCRdb re-called the 5' RACE reads through MiXCR, storing one row per CDR3 protein. The sample shows around 230,000 distinct CDR3 sequences, approximately 9% of them seen only once. This chain connects TRBV20-1 to TRBJ2-5, with 9 bases lining up with TRBD2. The clonotype comes from a woman between 18 and 29 years old in good health. The sequenced material came from memory (CD45RO+) T cells sorted from blood. The CDR3 bases are TGCAGTGCGACCGCGGGGGGGAGGGAGACCCAGTACTTC. Amino acid sequence: CSATAGGRETQYF.